This is a list of T cell receptor beta chains from one sample in a study of T cell changes during pregnancy in multiple sclerosis. Generated by immunoSEQ multiplex PCR, the TCRdb table keeps only in-frame clones and is missing some. The profile covers under 45,000 clones, with about 87% appearing a single time and around 1.2% taken by the ten largest. Specimen: CD4+ T cells from peripheral blood mononuclear cells, collected in the second trimester of pregnancy. All receptors derive from a female donor with multiple sclerosis, enrolled in a pregnancy study. Each CDR3 is given with its conserved first and last residue. A D gene is named only where the DNA matches it firmly. Only some rows state a clone size, as once, few, many or a class for expanded clones.

CDR3 DNA | CDR3 protein | D gene | J gene | V gene | clone size
TGTGCCAGCAGTTCCCCTGACAGAGGTAACACTGAAGCTTTCTTT | CASSSPDRGNTEAFF | NA | TRBJ1-1 | TRBV6-6 | NA
TGTGCCAGTCGGACTAGCGCAACCTACGAGCAGTACTTC | CASRTSATYEQYF | TRBD2 | TRBJ2-7 | TRBV7-2 | once
TGTGCCAGCAGAGCCTTGAACACTGAAGCTTTCTTT | CASRALNTEAFF | NA | TRBJ1-1 | TRBV28 | NA
TGCGCCAGCAGCCCTACCGGGGCTGGGGCCAACGTCCTGACTTTC | CASSPTGAGANVLTF | NA | TRBJ2-6 | TRBV5-1 | NA
TGTGCCACCAGCAGAGGAGTGGAGGAGACCCAGTACTTC | CATSRGVEETQYF | NA | TRBJ2-5 | TRBV15 | NA
TGTGCCAGCAGGGAGAGTAGATTGGCAGATACGCAGTATTTT | CASRESRLADTQYF | NA | TRBJ2-3 | TRBV11-2 | few
TGTGCCAGCAGCGTACAAGGACTTACTAGCACAGATACGCAGTATTTT | CASSVQGLTSTDTQYF | NA | TRBJ2-3 | TRBV9 | NA
TGTGCCATCAAAACGACAGGGGGCGCGGTAAATGAGCAGTTCTTC | CAIKTTGGAVNEQFF | TRBD1 | TRBJ2-1 | TRBV10-3 | NA
TGTGCCACCAGCGGGACAGGGTCTAGGCAGCCCCAGCATTTT | CATSGTGSRQPQHF | TRBD1 | TRBJ1-5 | TRBV15 | NA
TGTGCCATTAAGACAGGGGTCTCCTACAATGAGCAGTTCTTC | CAIKTGVSYNEQFF | TRBD1 | TRBJ2-1 | TRBV10-3 | NA
TGTGCCAGCAGCTTTCTTCGGTATAAAAAACGTGCGGAAAAACTGTTTTTT | CASSFLRYKKRAEKLFF | NA | TRBJ1-4 | TRBV11-3 | NA
TGTGCCAGCAGTTTATCTGGCAGGGTGTACGAGCAGTACTTC | CASSLSGRVYEQYF | NA | TRBJ2-7 | TRBV28 | NA
TGCGCCAGCAGCTTGGGGGCCGAAAACTATGGCTACACCTTC | CASSLGAENYGYTF | NA | TRBJ1-2 | TRBV5-1 | NA
TGTGCCTGGAGTTGGCAGAATGAGCAGTTCTTC | CAWSWQNEQFF | NA | TRBJ2-1 | TRBV30 | NA
TGTGCCTGGGGAGCGGGACTAGGAGAAGAGACCCAGTACTTC | CAWGAGLGEETQYF | TRBD2 | TRBJ2-5 | TRBV30 | NA
TGTGCCAGCAGCCCTAGGCCAGGGTGGAACACTGAAGCTTTCTTT | CASSPRPGWNTEAFF | NA | TRBJ1-1 | TRBV13 | NA
TGCAGCGTTGGCGGAGAGACCCAGTACTTC | CSVGGETQYF | NA | TRBJ2-5 | TRBV29-1 | NA
TGTGCCAGCAGCTCGGGTGGGTTCCACAATGAGCAGTTCTTC | CASSSGGFHNEQFF | NA | TRBJ2-1 | TRBV7-9 | NA
TGTGCCAGCAGTTCGAGGTTGGAAGAGACCCAGTACTTC | CASSSRLEETQYF | NA | TRBJ2-5 | TRBV28 | NA
TGCGCCAGCAGCAGAGTCTTAGCGGGAAGAGGTGGGGACACCGGGGAGCTGTTTTTT | CASSRVLAGRGGDTGELFF | TRBD2 | TRBJ2-2 | TRBV5-1 | NA
TGTGCCAGCAGCCGGGGTTTGACCGGGGAGCTGTTTTTT | CASSRGLTGELFF | NA | TRBJ2-2 | TRBV7-2 | NA
TGTGCCAGCAGGTCCGGACTAGCGACAACAGATACGCAGTATTTT | CASRSGLATTDTQYF | TRBD2 | TRBJ2-3 | TRBV6-6 | NA